The clone carrying this TCR beta chain was seen ten or more times. Trimming removed 1 base at V and 0 bases at J, with 7 bases between. The germline gives CDR1 DFQATT, CDR2 SNEGSKA (reference sequence). The CDR3 has 13 amino acids. The entry originates in a study of molecular identifiers for immune sequencing clone quantification. TCRdb called the PCR reads again in MiXCR, with one record for every CDR3 protein. Here the sample spans over 550,000 distinct CDR3 sequences, less than 30% being singletons. Sequencing input: naive CD8+ T cells from blood, with Jurkat cell RNA spiked in. Regarding subset: FACS-sorted CD8+CD4-CCR7+CD45RA+ naive T cells. The TCR comes from a human donor in good health. Some libraries in this study had Jurkat cell RNA spiked in. The rearrangement links TRBV20-1 to TRBJ2-7, with D possibly matching TRBD1 (5 bases). This CDR3 reads CSARVGASYEQYF. In DNA form, the CDR3 reads TGCAGTGCTAGAGTTGGGGCCTCCTACGAGCAGTACTTC.